The T cell receptor beta chain described here comes from a study of regulatory T cells in long-lasting Graves disease. Study overall: The criterion for persistent Graves' disease was over 5 years of antithyroid drugs with positive TSH receptor antibodies. Study-wide results and limits: Segments TRBV28, TRBJ1-2 and TRBJ2-5 showed preferential usage in persistent disease. It was peripheral blood alone, not thyroid tissue, that was studied. Persistent Graves' patients showed less TCR diversity than newly diagnosed ones.

The CDR3 spans 15 residues. Trimming stripped 4 bases from V and 5 bases from J, with 17 bases between. Germline V CDR1 and CDR2: MNHGY, SVAAGI. The time point: persistent/refractory GD, antithyroid drugs over 5 years with positive TRAb. The TCR library was made from RNA extracted from PBMCs. CDR3 regions were amplified by Arm-PCR using iRepertoire HTBI primers to build TCR beta libraries. TCRdb re-called the multiplex PCR reads through MiXCR, storing one row per CDR3 protein. The sample includes hundreds of thousands of distinct CDR3 sequences, roughly a fifth of them seen just once. This clonotype was picked up many times. Its antigen remains unknown.

This specimen consisted of peripheral blood mononuclear cells (PBMCs), obtained when the disease was refractory, from a patient treated with antithyroid drugs. The chain recombines TRBV6-9 with TRBJ1-2; maybe TRBD1 (5 bases). The receptor was isolated from a female donor with Graves disease. DNA of the CDR3: TGTGCCAGCAGTTCCCGCTGGGGGGAGGCATATGGCTACACCTTC. Its protein product is CASSSRWGEAYGYTF.